Shown below are 21 T cell receptor beta chains from a single sample sequenced in a study of blood T cell repertoires in COVID-19. Only in-frame clones appear in the TCRdb table, and some are missing; sequencing was by immunoSEQ multiplex PCR. Counted here are about 150,000 clones, under 85% occurring once; the ten biggest clones make up 10% to 15%. Source material: peripheral blood. The receptors derive from a man in his 70s who had recovered from COVID-19.

The rearrangement links TRBV2 to TRBJ1-4; 8 bases match TRBD1. The CDR3 is 14 amino acids. V shed 5 bases and J 4 bases; nucleotides not matched to a gene: 3. CDR1 and CDR2 from the germline V gene are SNHLY and FYNNEI. CDR3 amino acids: CASSNRGFNEKLFF. CDR3 DNA sequence: TGTGCCAGCAGTAACAGGGGGTTTAATGAAAAACTGTTTTTT.

In its sample, this clone was seen once. The genes are TRBV28 and TRBJ1-2, with 9 positions matching TRBD1. Germline V gene sequence: CDR1 MDHEN, CDR2 SYDVKM. V dropped 3 bases and J dropped 1; count of bases not matched to a gene: 3. This CDR3 region has 15 residues. The CDR3, as DNA: TGTGCCAGCAGTTTGGGGACAGGGATTAACTATGGCTACACCTTC. It specifies CASSLGTGINYGYTF.

The chain carries TRBV5-1 and TRBJ2-3; the match to TRBD2 covers 13 bases. This CDR3 comprises 16 residues. Per germline, CDR1 SGHRS and CDR2 YFSETQ. The V gene end was trimmed by 0 bases and the J gene end by 5 bases; junction bases not matched to a gene: 3. The CDR3 is CASSLGLAGGIDTQYF. CDR3 DNA sequence: TGCGCCAGCAGCTTGGGACTAGCGGGAGGTATAGATACGCAGTATTTT.

This rearrangement joins TRBV10-3 to TRBJ2-3; TRBD1 might be the D (5 bases). Germline loops: CDR1 ENHRY, CDR2 SYGVKD. There are 18 residues in the CDR3. V gave up 4 bases and J gave up 0 bases, with 20 bases separating them. CDR3: CAISGTQGSGVSTDTQYF. In nucleotides, the CDR3 is TGTGCCATCAGTGGAACCCAGGGAAGTGGGGTTAGCACAGATACGCAGTATTTT.

The V gene is TRBV6-5, the J gene TRBJ1-4; D may be TRBD1 (6 bases). Looked up from germline, CDR1 is MNHEY and CDR2 is SVGAGI. The V and J ends lost 6 bases and 5 bases respectively, with 10 bases between them. The CDR3 is 13 residues long. The DNA for the CDR3 is TGTGCCAGCAGCCGGACAGAAAATGAAAAACTGTTTTTT. Amino acids: CASSRTENEKLFF.

The rearrangement uses TRBV7-9 and TRBJ2-7, with 7 bases matching TRBD1. The CDR3 is made up of 14 amino acids. In germline, CDR1 is SEHNR, CDR2 FQNEAQ (reference sequence). V shed 1 base, J shed 3 bases, and the junction held 3 bases outside the gene matches. The CDR3 loop is CASSLGQGIYEQYF. Written as DNA, the CDR3 is TGTGCCAGCAGCTTAGGACAGGGTATCTACGAGCAGTACTTC.

This chain uses TRBV9 with TRBJ1-3; 7 bases align to TRBD1. Germline lookup yields CDR1 SGDLS and CDR2 YYNGEE. V dropped 8 bases and J dropped 1; count of bases not matched to a gene: 3. The CDR3 is 13 amino acids. In DNA, the CDR3 is TGTGCCAGTAACAGGGGATCTGGAAACACCATATATTTT. Translating it yields CASNRGSGNTIYF.

This sequence joins TRBV5-1 and TRBJ2-5; 9 bases fit TRBD2. The germline gives CDR1 SGHRS, CDR2 YFSETQ. V was clipped by 4 bases and J by 5 bases; unmatched bases: 12. CDR3 length equals 16 residues. The CDR3 DNA is TGCGCCAGCAGCCTAGCGGGGACTCCGGGGGGGGAGACCCAGTACTTC. It codes for CASSLAGTPGGETQYF.

This chain joins TRBV6-2 or TRBV6-3 and TRBJ2-2; 7 bases agree with TRBD1. V lost 4 bases to trimming and J lost 4 bases; unmatched junction nucleotides: 3. This CDR3 comprises 14 residues. Germline CDR1 is MNHEY and CDR2 is SVGEGT. CDR3 residues: CASSSAGGTGELFF. CDR3 DNA sequence: TGTGCCAGCAGTTCGGCAGGGGGCACCGGGGAGCTGTTTTTT.

This chain uses TRBV10-2 with TRBJ1-2; 7 nucleotides align to TRBD1. The CDR3 length is 15 residues. Trimming at V came to 2 bases and at J to 6 bases, leaving 9 bases not matched to a gene. Germline V gene data show CDR1 as WSHSY and CDR2 as SAAADI. This chain's CDR3 is CASSETRQGIHGYTF. CDR3 nucleotides: TGCGCCAGCAGTGAGACCCGACAGGGTATTCATGGCTACACCTTC.

The V call is TRBV7-9, the J call TRBJ1-2, with D perhaps matching TRBD1 (5 bases). CDR1 and CDR2 (germline): SEHNR, FQNEAQ (reference sequence). Trimming removed 5 bases at V and 4 bases at J, with 11 bases between. This CDR3 is built from 13 residues. The CDR3 DNA is TGTGCCAGCAGCCCACGACAGCTCTATGGCTACACCTTC. Translation: CASSPRQLYGYTF.

The V call is TRBV9, the J call TRBJ2-1; 7 bases are a match to TRBD2. The CDR3 runs 18 residues. The germline V gene encodes CDR1 SGDLS and CDR2 YYNGEE. J lost 2 bases, V lost 3 bases, and 14 bases had no gene match. CDR3 amino acids: CASSALARTSMAYNEQFF. In nucleotides, the CDR3 is TGTGCCAGCAGCGCCCTTGCCCGGACTAGTATGGCCTACAATGAGCAGTTCTTC.

The J gene is TRBJ2-7, the V gene TRBV6-6; TRBD2 aligns across 8 bases. Germline loops: CDR1 MNHNY, CDR2 SVGAGI (reference sequence). After removal of 8 bases from V and 3 bases from J, the junction contained 3 bases not matched to a gene. The CDR3 covers 12 residues. The CDR3 loop reads CASAGGRYEQYF. DNA for the CDR3: TGTGCCAGCGCGGGGGGCCGCTACGAGCAGTACTTC.

This clone has only a few counts. The rearrangement joins TRBV18 to TRBJ2-1; 14 bases align to TRBD2. This CDR3 is built from 14 residues. V trimming: 5 bases; J trimming: 9 bases; junction bases outside the gene matches: 3. In germline, CDR1 is KGHSH, CDR2 LQKENI. CDR3 sequence: CASSGGLAGGEQFF. The CDR3 nucleotides are TGTGCCAGCTCAGGCGGACTAGCGGGAGGTGAGCAGTTCTTC.

This chain joins TRBV6-2 or TRBV6-3 and TRBJ2-3; TRBD2 might be the D (5 bases). Germline CDR1 MNHEY, CDR2 SVGEGT. The CDR3 consists of 16 residues. The V and J ends lost 2 bases and 0 bases respectively, with 12 bases between them. The CDR3 spells CASSYGSGTSTDTQYF. The CDR3 DNA follows: TGTGCCAGCAGTTACGGGAGCGGAACTAGCACAGATACGCAGTATTTT.

This clone is a singleton in its sample. The rearrangement uses TRBV5-1 and TRBJ2-7; maybe TRBD1 (6 bases). Germline CDR1 and CDR2: SGHRS and YFSETQ. CDR3 length: 16 residues. V was cut by 0 bases and J by 0 bases, with 13 bases left in between. The CDR3 region is CASSLAAGASSYEQYF. DNA for the CDR3: TGCGCCAGCAGCTTGGCGGCAGGGGCTAGCTCCTACGAGCAGTACTTC. The whole variable domain, filled in from reference TRBV5-1 and TRBJ2-7, reads KAGVTQTPRYLIKTRGQQVTLSCSPISGHRSVSWYQQTPGQGLQFLFEYFSETQRNKGNFPGRFSGRQFSNSRSEMNVSTLELGDSALYLCASSLAAGASSYEQYFGPGTRLTVT.

The chain carries TRBV7-3 and TRBJ2-3, with D maybe TRBD1 (6 bases). Germline V CDR1 and CDR2: SGHTA, FQGTGA. The CDR3 length is 14 residues. The V end was cut by 4 bases, the J end by 2 bases, with 10 bases between. The CDR3 spells CASSSGHSTDTQYF. The CDR3 nucleotides read TGTGCCAGCAGCTCGGGACATTCCACAGATACGCAGTATTTT.

The gene calls are TRBV7-6 and TRBJ2-2; 14 nucleotides match TRBD2. CDR1 is SGHVS, CDR2 FNYEAQ, per germline. The CDR3 length is 18 residues. Trimming took 7 bases from V and 3 from J; bases not matched to a gene: 10. CDR3 DNA: TGTGCCAGCATCCAAGGGACTAGCGGGAGTCCGGACACCGGGGAGCTGTTTTTT. Protein: CASIQGTSGSPDTGELFF.

This rearrangement joins TRBV11-2 to TRBJ1-1; TRBD1 might be the D (6 bases). The V end was cut by 1 base, the J end by 5 bases, with 14 bases between. This CDR3 comprises 15 residues. Germline loops: CDR1 SGHAT, CDR2 FQNNGV. The CDR3 here is CASSLGAETGTEAFF. Written as DNA, the CDR3 is TGTGCCAGCAGCTTAGGGGCTGAAACAGGGACTGAAGCTTTCTTT.

The rearrangement joins TRBV30 to TRBJ1-2, with 10 bases aligning to TRBD1. The V gene end was trimmed by 3 bases and the J gene end by 2 bases; junction bases not matched to a gene: 6. The germline CDR1 and CDR2 sequences are GTSNPN and SVGIG (reference sequence). The CDR3 is 15 residues long. The CDR3 region has the DNA TGTGCCTGGAGAAGTGGGGACAGGGGAAACTATGGCTACACCTTC. Translation gives CAWRSGDRGNYGYTF.

This clone was observed a few times. The gene calls are TRBV10-1 and TRBJ2-1; TRBD1 is a possible D gene (6 bases). Germline values: CDR1 WNHNN, CDR2 SYGVQD (reference sequence). CDR3 length: 14 residues. Trimming shortened V by 8 bases and J by 0 bases, and 11 bases separated the two germline ends. This chain's CDR3 is CASQADSSYNEQFF. Written as DNA, the CDR3 is TGCGCCAGCCAGGCGGACAGCTCCTACAATGAGCAGTTCTTC.